The text below deals with one T cell receptor beta chain. Its antigen is unidentified. Trimming removed 6 bases from V and 5 bases from J, with 7 bases in between. CDR1 and CDR2 (germline): SNHLY, FYNNEI. The length of the CDR3 is 11 residues. The source of the sample is a study of T cell repertoires in cytomegalovirus infection. Across the study: CMV infection and matching HLA type were both indicated by public TCR beta signatures. Study findings and constraints: The cumulative frequency of public TCR beta families identified carriers of CMV plus the relevant HLA. HLA-C-restricted CMV-specific TCR beta clonotypes were dominant in the ex vivo response.

TCRdb reanalysed the reads using MiXCR and keeps one entry per CDR3 protein. The data hold fewer than 550,000 distinct CDR3 sequences, with approximately 11% observed a single time. The chain uses TRBV2 and TRBJ2-5, with D unresolved. This TCR was recovered from a human donor in good health (CMV status not recorded). Some clones in this sample may be carry-over from other donors' samples. Input material: PBMCs. CDR3 sequence reads: CASRGWETQYF. The CDR3 bases are TGTGCCAGCAGAGGTTGGGAGACCCAGTACTTC.